This TCR beta chain came from a study of Tregs in tolerant kidney transplant recipients (dated by TCRdb to about 2019). About the investigation overall: The study used TCRbeta sequencing to identify donor-specific regulatory T cells before combined kidney and bone marrow transplantation, then tracked those cells after transplant. In a few healthy controls, several methods of expanding Tregs specific for an allogeneic donor were compared by TCRbeta repertoire sequencing. Study-wide findings and limitations: Expanding Tregs with activated donor B cells appeared to identify the most biologically relevant and donor-specific TCRbeta repertoire. The study was constrained by small patient numbers, and validation of the findings is required in larger populations and under other immunosuppression protocols. Biological reproducibility was not directly addressed, though technical replication error appeared minimal.

The germline ends are 9 bases apart after V is trimmed by 3 bases and J by 4 bases. The CDR3, from cysteine to phenylalanine, totals 13 residues. Only CDR3 DNA remains: 39 bases, in frame from the first base. CDR1 KGHSH and CDR2 LQKENI were looked up in the germline V gene. Unstimulated Tregs (CD4+CD25+CD127-), CD4+ non-Tregs (CD4+CD25-), CD4 and CD8 cells were FACS-sorted from thawed PBMCs. Blood from healthy controls was obtained either as purchased buffy coats or from healthy volunteers. Healthy control blood was separated into PBMCs by Ficoll density gradient and cryopreserved, and patient PBMCs were collected both before and after transplant. Genomic DNA was extracted from sorted cells with the QIAGEN DNeasy Blood and Tissue Kit for TCRbeta CDR3 sequencing. High-throughput TCRbeta CDR3 sequencing, which included PCR amplification with bias correction and internal controls, was done commercially through immunoSEQ. The study's own analysis went as follows. Unique productive TCRbeta sequences were defined by CDR3 nucleotide sequence where primers matched, and otherwise by CDR3 amino acid sequence together with Vbeta and Jbeta genes. As a correction for sorting error, sequences shared between sorted populations at a frequency ratio of 2:1 or less were discarded, and the remaining shared sequences were assigned to the higher population. A sequence was defined as donor-reactive if the sequence was expanded at least 5-fold in CFSE-low cells compared with unstimulated cells and had a frequency of at least 0.01% in CFSE-low cells. Repertoire divergence was quantified by Jensen-Shannon divergence calculated from the top 100 TCRbeta sequences ranked by frequency. For samples with multiple sequencing runs, sorting error was corrected in each run separately before the runs were combined. Sourced from immuneACCESS, this table was stored by TCRdb with only in-frame sequences that have V and J called. A share of the clones is absent; for the studies checked, an unresolved V gene accounts for under half, and the remainder has no known explanation. For V, J and clone size, that table is used; D and trimming come from the DNA. Counted in this sample were about 120,000 clones; 92% of them appeared once. The ten largest clones capture approximately 0.6% of the sample.

As for this clone: This receptor's antigen is unknown. No much larger clonotype is one base removed from it; base qualities were not supplied.

The sample comprised CD4+ T cells from blood. Rearrangement joined TRBV18 to TRBJ1-1, with the identity of the D gene unclear. This TCR came from a human donor in good health. The sequenced DNA is TGTGCCAGCTCACCTGGTTTTTCCACTGAAGCTTTCTTT. It translates as CASSPGFSTEAFF.